Each of the 31 T cell receptor beta chains below was sequenced from the same sample in a study of cytomegalovirus exposure and HLA in healthy donors. The PCR used 60 Vbeta and 13 Jbeta primers. The repertoire was sequenced with immunoSEQ multiplex PCR; TCRdb's copy has only in-frame clones and lacks some. Found here are 200,000 or so clones; the top ten clones hold 0.7% to 0.8%. Sequenced sample: PBMCs. The receptors were gathered from a boy aged 5-17 years in good health and CMV-seronegative.

The chain uses TRBV14 and TRBJ2-3; D call uncertain. Germline-derived CDR1 and CDR2 are SGHDN and FVKESK. CDR3 length equals 14 residues. V shed 3 bases and J shed 1 base, with 8 bases lying between them. In DNA form, the CDR3 reads TGTGCCAGCAGCCATCTCCGGGGCACAGATACGCAGTATTTT. Residues: CASSHLRGTDTQYF. Full variable domain (missing parts from reference TRBV14 and TRBJ2-3): EAGVTQFPSHSVIEKGQTVTLRCDPISGHDNLYWYRRVMGKEIKFLLHFVKESKQDESGMPNNRFLAERTGGTYSTLKVQPAELEDSGVYFCASSHLRGTDTQYFGPGTRLTVL.

This rearrangement joins TRBV18 to TRBJ2-7; possible D gene TRBD2, 5 bases. The CDR3 totals 13 residues. CDR1 is KGHSH, CDR2 LQKENI, per germline. V was cut by 1 base and J by 4 bases, with 8 bases left in between. DNA of the CDR3: TGTGCCAGCTCACCACTGCGGGCTTACGAGCAGTACTTC. This codes for CASSPLRAYEQYF.

This rearrangement joins TRBV12-5 to TRBJ1-2, with TRBD1 matching over 7 bases. J lost 6 bases, V lost 5 bases, and 12 bases had no gene match. The CDR3 length is 15 residues. The V gene's germline CDR1 is LGHNT and CDR2 FRNRAP. This CDR3 is CASGPGTASGDGYTF. CDR3 nucleotide sequence: TGTGCTAGTGGTCCGGGGACAGCGAGCGGTGATGGCTACACCTTC.

V usage is TRBV6-5 and J usage is TRBJ2-7; 11 bases align to TRBD2. V dropped 2 bases and J dropped 7; count of bases not matched to a gene: 10. The CDR3 is 16 residues long. The V gene's germline CDR1 is MNHEY and CDR2 SVGAGI. CDR3 sequence: CASSYPGLAALFEQYF. In nucleotides, the CDR3 is TGTGCCAGCAGTTACCCGGGACTAGCGGCCTTGTTTGAGCAGTACTTC.

The chain recombines TRBV5-4 with TRBJ1-1; TRBD1 agrees at 9 bases. J lost 4 bases, V lost 4 bases, and 17 bases had no gene match. This CDR3 contains 18 residues. Germline values: CDR1 SGHNT, CDR2 YYREEE (reference sequence). Written as DNA, the CDR3 is TGTGCCAGCAGCCCGAGGGGGGGGACAGGGAAGGCAAGCACTGAAGCTTTCTTT. This encodes CASSPRGGTGKASTEAFF.

This chain joins TRBV5-1 and TRBJ2-5, with D possibly being TRBD1 (6 bases). Germline values: CDR1 SGHRS, CDR2 YFSETQ. The length of the CDR3 is 14 residues. Trimming cost V 2 bases and J 1 base, with 9 bases left between them. CDR3 sequence (DNA): TGCGCCAGCAGCTTCCGCAGGGGCCAAGAGACCCAGTACTTC. Translated: CASSFRRGQETQYF.

The rearrangement uses TRBV19 and TRBJ1-1; 7 nucleotides align to TRBD1. V gave up 5 bases and J gave up 2 bases; unmatched junction bases: 5. Germline V gives CDR1 LNHDA, CDR2 SQIVND (reference sequence). The CDR3 is 14 residues long. The CDR3 is CASSLRGSNTEAFF. The DNA of the CDR3 is TGTGCCAGTAGTCTCAGGGGGAGTAACACTGAAGCTTTCTTT.

On this clone: Its ends do not fully match the called genes, so a read error is possible. V gene TRBV7-2 combines with J gene TRBJ2-1; TRBD2 might be the D (6 bases). This CDR3 spans 19 amino acids. Per the germline V gene, CDR1 is SGHTA and CDR2 is FQGNSA. The chain's CDR3 is CASSLAQGGDFLSYNEQLF. The CDR3 DNA sequence: TGTGCCAGCAGCTTAGCGCAAGGCGGGGACTTTCTCTCCTACAATGAGCAGCTCTTC.

The chain employs TRBV6-4 and TRBJ2-3; 10 nucleotides align to TRBD2. Germline CDR1 MRHNA, CDR2 SNTAGT. This CDR3 contains 16 residues. Trimming cost V 4 bases and J 9 bases; bases outside gene matches: 13. The CDR3 bases are TGTGCCAGCAGTGTAGATCCAGCGGGGGGGCCAGGGACGCAGTATTTT. This codes for CASSVDPAGGPGTQYF.

The V gene is TRBV7-3, the J gene TRBJ1-1, with D perhaps matching TRBD1 (5 bases). Trimming cost V 0 bases and J 0 bases, with 5 bases left between them. CDR1 and CDR2 (germline): SGHTA, FQGTGA. The CDR3 sequence is 14 residues long. The CDR3 DNA follows: TGTGCCAGCAGCTTAACAGGGGTGAACACTGAAGCTTTCTTT. The encoded protein is CASSLTGVNTEAFF.

The V gene is TRBV4-1, the J gene TRBJ1-2; 11 nucleotides align to TRBD1. The CDR3 covers 16 residues. Germline V lookup: CDR1 MGHRA, CDR2 YSYEKL. The ends lost 5 bases at V and 4 bases at J; junction bases unmatched: 9. The CDR3 loop is CASSWDRGTSSYGYTF. The CDR3 DNA reads TGCGCCAGCAGCTGGGACAGGGGGACTTCGTCCTATGGCTACACCTTC.

CDR3 amino acids: CSVSEGAGDEQYF. For the CDR3, the DNA is TGCAGCGTCTCGGAGGGGGCCGGGGACGAGCAGTACTTC. This rearrangement joins TRBV29-1 to TRBJ2-5; D possibly corresponds to TRBD1 (7 bases). The better agreement between TRBJ2-7 and the DNA end casts doubt on the J call. The CDR3 is 13 amino acids. The V gene's germline CDR1 is SQVTM and CDR2 ANQGSEA.

The chain's CDR3 is CASSTEGAGNQPQHF. CDR3 bases: TGTGCCAGCAGCACCGAGGGAGCGGGCAATCAGCCCCAGCATTTT. The V call is TRBV7-9, the J call TRBJ1-5, with D uncertain. The CDR3 extends over 15 amino acids. In germline, CDR1 is SEHNR, CDR2 FQNEAQ (reference sequence). Trimming took 5 bases from V and 2 from J, leaving 13 bases between them.

The chain couples TRBV6-1 to TRBJ1-5, with D tentatively TRBD1 (5 bases). The V gene's germline CDR1 is MNHNS and CDR2 SASEGT. V lost 4 bases and J lost 2, with 6 bases in between. CDR3 length: 13 amino acids. The CDR3 spells CASSATGNQPQHF. Here the CDR3 DNA reads TGTGCCAGCAGTGCGACAGGCAATCAGCCCCAGCATTTT.

J is TRBJ1-5 and V is TRBV7-9, with 7 positions matching TRBD1. The CDR3 totals 15 residues. From germline, CDR1 is SEHNR and CDR2 FQNEAQ (reference sequence). V trimming: 5 bases; J trimming: 3 bases; junction bases outside the gene matches: 7. The CDR3 coding sequence is TGTGCCAGCAGCGATGGGACAGCCCCCAATCAGCCCCAGCATTTT. This sequence encodes CASSDGTAPNQPQHF.

CDR3 bases: TGTGCCAGCAGGGGTTACGAGCGACAGCCCCAGCATTTT. Translated: CASRGYERQPQHF. V gene TRBV6-6 combines with J gene TRBJ1-5; D gene unclear. This CDR3 has 13 amino acids. Germline assignment: CDR1 MNHNY and CDR2 SVGAGI (reference sequence). V dropped 6 bases and J dropped 7 bases, with 13 bases sitting between them.

The genes are TRBV5-6 and TRBJ2-7, with TRBD2 matching over 15 bases. CDR1 is SGHDT, CDR2 YYEEEE, per germline. The CDR3 has 17 residues. The V gene end was trimmed by 3 bases and the J gene end by 1 base; junction bases not matched to a gene: 5. The CDR3: CASSWGTSGGSSYEQYF. CDR3 nucleotide sequence: TGTGCCAGCAGCTGGGGGACTAGCGGGGGGTCTTCCTACGAGCAGTACTTC.

V gene TRBV27 combines with J gene TRBJ1-1, with D tentatively TRBD1 (6 bases). The CDR3 loop spans 14 amino acids. CDR1 and CDR2 from the germline V gene are MNHEY and SMNVEV (reference sequence). Trimming removed 2 bases at V and 4 bases at J, with 11 bases between. The CDR3 DNA is TGTGCCAGCAGTTTAAAACAGGGACGCACTGAAGCTTTCTTT. It yields the protein CASSLKQGRTEAFF.

This sequence joins TRBV11-3 and TRBJ2-7, with TRBD2 matching over 9 bases. CDR1 is SGHNT, CDR2 YENEEA, per germline. This CDR3 has 14 residues. J was trimmed by 3 bases and V by 5 bases; bases with no gene match: 5. Here the CDR3 reads CASSPTSGNYEQYF. The CDR3 region has the DNA TGTGCCAGCAGCCCGACTAGCGGAAACTACGAGCAGTACTTC.

This rearrangement joins TRBV29-1 to TRBJ1-1, with D perhaps matching TRBD1 (5 bases). The germline V gene encodes CDR1 SQVTM and CDR2 ANQGSEA. V lost 6 bases and J 2 bases, leaving 10 bases between the germline ends. The CDR3 contains 12 residues. The CDR3 sequence is CSVGHLNTEAFF. The CDR3 bases are TGCAGCGTAGGACATTTAAACACTGAAGCTTTCTTT. Full variable domain (remainder filled in from reference TRBV29-1 and TRBJ1-1): SAVISQKPSRDICQRGTSLTIQCQVDSQVTMMFWYRQQPGQSLTLIATANQGSEATYESGFVIDKFPISRPNLTFSTLTVSNMSPEDSSIYLCSVGHLNTEAFFGQGTRLTVV.

This chain uses TRBV30 with TRBJ2-7; weak D call: TRBD2 (5 bases). The CDR3 has 14 residues. V was clipped by 3 bases and J by 3 bases, with 15 bases between them. CDR1 is GTSNPN and CDR2 is SVGIG in the germline V gene (reference sequence). CDR3 region: CAWRANIRGYEQYF. CDR3 DNA: TGTGCCTGGAGAGCAAACATACGGGGCTACGAGCAGTACTTC. The entire variable domain, with the rest obtained from reference TRBV30 and TRBJ2-7, is as follows: SQTIHQWPATLVQPVGSPLSLECTVEGTSNPNLYWYRQAAGRGLQLLFYSVGIGQISSEVPQNLSASRPQDRQFILSSKKLLLSDSGFYLCAWRANIRGYEQYFGPGTRLTVT.

J is TRBJ2-3 and V is TRBV5-6; 10 nucleotides align to TRBD2. The trim removed 2 bases at V and 4 bases at J, leaving 4 bases unmatched. Per the germline V gene, CDR1 is SGHDT and CDR2 is YYEEEE. The CDR3 is made up of 15 amino acids. Written as DNA, the CDR3 is TGTGCCAGCAGCTTAGCGGGGGGGCTATCAGATACGCAGTATTTT. Residues: CASSLAGGLSDTQYF.

The rearrangement links TRBV6-1 to TRBJ2-2; 13 bases agree with TRBD2. The CDR3 contains 15 residues. The V gene end was trimmed by 6 bases and the J gene end by 6 bases; junction bases not matched to a gene: 4. Per germline, CDR1 MNHNS and CDR2 SASEGT. The CDR3 DNA reads TGTGCCAGCAGGGCGACTAGCGGGGGGCCCGGGGAGCTGTTTTTT. Translating it yields CASRATSGGPGELFF.

The J gene is TRBJ2-7, the V gene TRBV5-4; 9 bases agree with TRBD1. Germline V gene lookup returns CDR1 SGHNT and CDR2 YYREEE (reference sequence). The trim removed 3 bases at V and 3 bases at J, leaving 4 bases unmatched. CDR3 length equals 14 residues. This CDR3 is CASSWGQGNYEQYF. The DNA for the CDR3 is TGTGCCAGCAGCTGGGGACAGGGAAACTACGAGCAGTACTTC.

This chain connects TRBV5-4 to TRBJ2-1; tentative D call: TRBD1 (5 bases). Germline V gene lookup returns CDR1 SGHNT and CDR2 YYREEE (reference sequence). CDR3 size: 17 residues. V gave up 2 bases and J gave up 0 bases, with 15 bases separating them. CDR3 in amino acids: CASSLGVGGVSYNEQFF. CDR3 bases: TGTGCCAGCAGCTTAGGGGTCGGTGGGGTCTCCTACAATGAGCAGTTCTTC.

This rearrangement joins TRBV14 to TRBJ1-1, with D possibly TRBD1 on 5 matching bases. Germline lookup yields CDR1 SGHDN and CDR2 FVKESK. V lost 6 bases, J lost 6 bases, and 17 bases lay in between. This CDR3 is built from 14 residues. CDR3 bases: TGTGCCAGCAGTCAGGGTCCAAAGTGGTCTGAAGCTTTCTTT. Its protein is CASSQGPKWSEAFF.

The chain has TRBV2 and TRBJ1-2; no definite D call. The germline CDR1 and CDR2 sequences are SNHLY and FYNNEI. The CDR3 totals 13 residues. The V end was cut by 8 bases, the J end by 14 bases, with 24 bases between. CDR3 nucleotides: TGTGCCAGCGCCGCCGGGGAGCAGTCGTCGGGGACCTTC. It codes for CASAAGEQSSGTF.

The chain links TRBV5-4 to TRBJ2-7, with TRBD1 identical over 8 bases. The CDR3 spans 14 residues. With 4 bases clipped from V and 9 bases from J, the junction kept 12 bases outside the gene matches. Germline V lookup: CDR1 SGHNT, CDR2 YYREEE (reference sequence). CDR3 DNA: TGTGCCAGCAGCGAGGACAGGGAAGGGGTAGGGCAGTACTTC. This gives the protein CASSEDREGVGQYF.

The CDR3: CAIKGQGLPYGYTF. As DNA, the CDR3 is TGTGCCATCAAGGGACAGGGGTTACCCTATGGCTACACCTTC. The rearrangement joins TRBV10-3 to TRBJ1-2; TRBD1 aligns across 10 bases. The V gene end was trimmed by 7 bases and the J gene end by 4 bases; junction bases not matched to a gene: 6. The V gene's germline CDR1 is ENHRY and CDR2 SYGVKD. The CDR3 sequence is 14 residues long.

The V and J genes are TRBV9 and TRBJ2-6; D uncertain. Trimming pared 7 bases from V and 0 bases from J, leaving 5 bases between. CDR1 is SGDLS and CDR2 is YYNGEE in the germline V gene. This CDR3 has 13 amino acids. The chain's CDR3 is CASARSGANVLTF. CDR3 bases: TGTGCCAGCGCGCGCTCTGGGGCCAACGTCCTGACTTTC.

The chain uses TRBV6-4 and TRBJ2-1; a possible D gene is TRBD1 (7 bases). V lost 3 bases and J lost 10, with 16 bases in between. Germline CDR1 and CDR2: MRHNA and SNTAGT. The CDR3 is 14 amino acids. The DNA of the CDR3 is TGTGCCAGCAGTGAGGAGGGGGCAGGGGACGAGCAGTTCTTC. Its translation: CASSEEGAGDEQFF.